The rows below give T cell receptor beta chains drawn from one sample of a study of identifying expanded T cells in peripheral blood. Some clones are missing from TCRdb's copy, which holds only in-frame ones; the method was immunoSEQ multiplex PCR. The data contain some 96,000 clones, over 70% of them singletons. Sequenced input: blood. The receptors come from a person between 18 and 69 years old in good health. The CDR3 runs from the conserved cysteine through the conserved F or W. A D gene is named only where the DNA matches it firmly.

D gene: .
V gene: TRBV5-1
J gene: TRBJ2-6
CDR3 protein: CASMIGSARVGANVLTF
CDR3 DNA: TGCGCCAGCATGATCGGCTCGGCCAGGGTTGGGGCCAACGTCCTGACTTTC

D gene: .
V gene: TRBV6-4
J gene: TRBJ1-3
CDR3 protein: CASSPTAGNTIYF
CDR3 DNA: TGTGCCAGCAGCCCGACAGCTGGAAACACCATATATTTT

D gene: .
V gene: TRBV6-5
J gene: TRBJ2-7
CDR3 protein: CASSLERTIYEQYF
CDR3 DNA: TGTGCCAGCAGTCTCGAGCGGACAATCTACGAGCAGTACTTC

D gene: .
V gene: TRBV30
J gene: TRBJ1-5
CDR3 protein: CAWSLWGGVDQPQHF
CDR3 DNA: TGTGCCTGGAGTTTGTGGGGAGGAGTGGATCAGCCCCAGCATTTT

D gene: .
V gene: TRBV27
J gene: TRBJ1-1
CDR3 protein: CASSLYGNSNTEAFF
CDR3 DNA: TGTGCCAGCAGTTTATATGGGAATTCGAACACTGAAGCTTTCTTT

D gene: TRBD2
V gene: TRBV5-6
J gene: TRBJ2-1
CDR3 protein: CASSLRAGVEQFF
CDR3 DNA: TGTGCCAGCAGCTTGAGAGCGGGGGTTGAGCAGTTCTTC

D gene: .
V gene: TRBV10-3
J gene: TRBJ1-3
CDR3 protein: CAISESRDSSSPSGNTIYF
CDR3 DNA: TGTGCCATCAGTGAGTCCCGGGACTCCAGTTCCCCCTCTGGAAACACCATATATTTT

D gene: .
V gene: TRBV5-5
J gene: TRBJ2-1
CDR3 protein: CASRQSEGEQFF
CDR3 DNA: TGTGCCAGCAGGCAGTCGGAGGGTGAGCAGTTCTTC

D gene: TRBD1
V gene: TRBV7-9
J gene: TRBJ1-1
CDR3 protein: CASSLSRDRVNTEAFF
CDR3 DNA: TGTGCCAGCAGCTTAAGCCGGGACAGGGTGAACACTGAAGCTTTCTTT

D gene: TRBD2
V gene: TRBV4-3
J gene: TRBJ2-3
CDR3 protein: CASSPGLAGVGTDTQYF
CDR3 DNA: TGCGCCAGCAGCCCGGGACTAGCGGGAGTCGGCACAGATACGCAGTATTTT